This record covers a single T cell receptor beta chain. Its antigen is unidentified. The source of the sample is a study of identical twins. Template switching introduced a universal primer site, and the cDNA bore unique molecular identifiers. TCRdb re-called the 5' RACE reads through MiXCR, storing one row per CDR3 protein. The sample consists of approximately 1.8 million distinct CDR3 sequences, more than 30% of them appearing once. Findings and limits, study-wide: Twin-shared out-of-frame alpha sequences were enriched for low generation probability.

CDR1 and CDR2 from the germline V gene are DFQATT and SNEGSKA (reference sequence). The V gene end was trimmed by 3 bases and the J gene end by 4 bases; junction bases not matched to a gene: 5. This CDR3 region has 14 residues. Sequencing was done on a sample of cord blood. The receptor's source is a newborn girl in good health. The chain recombines TRBV20-1 with TRBJ2-3, with 9 positions matching TRBD2. The CDR3 DNA sequence: TGCAGTGCTAGGTCAGCGGGAGGCGCAGATACGCAGTATTTT. Translation: CSARSAGGADTQYF.